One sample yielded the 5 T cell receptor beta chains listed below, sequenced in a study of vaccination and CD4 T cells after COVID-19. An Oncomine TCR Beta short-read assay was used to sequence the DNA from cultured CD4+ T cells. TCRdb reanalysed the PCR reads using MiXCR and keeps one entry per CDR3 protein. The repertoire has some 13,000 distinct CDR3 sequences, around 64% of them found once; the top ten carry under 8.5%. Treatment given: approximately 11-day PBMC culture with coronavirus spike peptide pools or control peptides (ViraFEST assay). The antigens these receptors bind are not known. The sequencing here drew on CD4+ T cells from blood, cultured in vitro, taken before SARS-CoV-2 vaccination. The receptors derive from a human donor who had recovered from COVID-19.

The CDR3 region has the DNA TGCAGTGCTAGTTCAGAAGACACTTTGTACACCTTC. Protein product: CSASSEDTLYTF. The chain joins TRBV20-1 to TRBJ1-2; no clear D. Trimming removed 3 bases at V and 11 bases at J, with 16 bases between. CDR3 length: 12 residues. Germline V gene lookup returns CDR1 DFQATT and CDR2 SNEGSKA (reference sequence).

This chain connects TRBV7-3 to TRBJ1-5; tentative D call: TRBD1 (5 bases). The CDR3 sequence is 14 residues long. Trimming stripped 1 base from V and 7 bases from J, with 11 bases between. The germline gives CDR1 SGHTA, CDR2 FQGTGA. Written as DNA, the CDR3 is TGTGCCAGCAGCTTAAGCGGGGAGGGGCAGCCCCAGCATTTT. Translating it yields CASSLSGEGQPQHF. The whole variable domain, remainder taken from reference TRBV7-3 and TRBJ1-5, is GAGVSQTPSNKVTEKGKYVELRCDPISGHTALYWYRQSLGQGPEFLIYFQGTGAADDSGLPNDRFFAVRPEGSVSTLKIQRTERGDSAVYLCASSLSGEGQPQHFGDGTRLSIL.

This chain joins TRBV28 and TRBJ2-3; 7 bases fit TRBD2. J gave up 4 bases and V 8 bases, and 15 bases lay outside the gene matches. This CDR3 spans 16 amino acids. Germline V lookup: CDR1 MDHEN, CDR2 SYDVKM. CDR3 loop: CASAPTAGNGADTQYF. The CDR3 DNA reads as TGTGCCAGCGCTCCGACAGCGGGAAATGGGGCAGATACGCAGTATTTT.

In DNA form, the CDR3 reads TGTGCCAGCAGCTTAGGGCGCGGGAGACAGTACTTC. This encodes CASSLGRGRQYF. The V and J genes are TRBV7-3 and TRBJ2-5, with 7 nucleotides matching TRBD2. CDR3 length: 12 amino acids. The trim removed 2 bases at V and 11 bases at J, leaving 5 bases unmatched. CDR1 and CDR2 from the germline V gene are SGHTA and FQGTGA. Combining the CDR3 with reference TRBV7-3 and TRBJ2-5 gives the whole variable domain GAGVSQTPSNKVTEKGKYVELRCDPISGHTALYWYRQSLGQGPEFLIYFQGTGAADDSGLPNDRFFAVRPEGSVSTLKIQRTERGDSAVYLCASSLGRGRQYFGPGTRLLVL.

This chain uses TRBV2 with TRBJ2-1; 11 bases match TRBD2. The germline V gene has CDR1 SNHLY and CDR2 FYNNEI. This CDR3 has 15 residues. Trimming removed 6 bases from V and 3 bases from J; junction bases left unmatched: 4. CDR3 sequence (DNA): TGTGCCAGCAGGCCTACTAGCGGGAGCTACAATGAGCAGTTCTTC. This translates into CASRPTSGSYNEQFF.